These 25 T cell receptor beta chains were sequenced from one sample in a study of T-cell memory formation after mild COVID-19. TCRdb fed the 5' RACE reads into MiXCR, producing one record per CDR3 protein. This sample yields nearly 350,000 distinct CDR3 sequences, of which around 13% are seen a single time; 20% to 25% belongs to the top ten. Sequencing was carried out using PBMCs or a T cell subset sorted from them (not recorded which). These receptor sequences come from a young man who had mild COVID-19 (a few samples of this study predate the infection). Cell type and time point are not known.

The rearrangement links TRBV7-8 to TRBJ2-2; TRBD2 might be the D (7 bases). The V end lost 3 bases, the J end lost 4 bases, and 12 bases lay between the germline ends. The CDR3 sequence is 15 residues long. Germline lookup yields CDR1 SGHVS and CDR2 FQNEAQ. As DNA, the CDR3 is TGTGCCAGCAGCTTCGGCGGGGGCCGCACCGGGGAGCTGTTTTTT. Its protein product is CASSFGGGRTGELFF.

This clonotype was detected only once. The chain recombines TRBV4-1 with TRBJ2-7, with 9 bases fitting TRBD1. Trimming took 1 base from V and 5 from J; bases not matched to a gene: 3. Germline V CDR1 and CDR2: MGHRA, YSYEKL. The CDR3 is made up of 14 amino acids. The CDR3 DNA reads TGCGCCAGCAGCCAAGTTGGGACAGGGAACGAGCAGTACTTC. It codes for CASSQVGTGNEQYF.

The chain employs TRBV27 and TRBJ2-1, with D maybe TRBD2 (5 bases). CDR3 length: 13 residues. Trimming cost V 5 bases and J 9 bases, with 14 bases left between them. The germline CDR1 and CDR2 sequences are MNHEY and SMNVEV (reference sequence). CDR3 DNA sequence: TGTGCCAGCAGTCGCCCCCTAGAGGGTGAGCAGTTCTTC. This translates into CASSRPLEGEQFF.

This clonotype was seen more than once but under ten times. The chain uses TRBV5-1 and TRBJ1-2; 8 bases are a match to TRBD1. Germline CDR1 reads SGHRS; CDR2 reads YFSETQ. V lost 2 bases to trimming and J lost 4 bases; unmatched junction nucleotides: 4. The CDR3 covers 14 residues. CDR3 in DNA: TGCGCCAGCAGCTTTGCAGGGGGCCTCTATGGCTACACCTTC. The encoded protein is CASSFAGGLYGYTF.

There are many counts of this clonotype. The rearrangement uses TRBV18 and TRBJ1-5; D is undetermined. This CDR3 has 16 amino acids. Trimming left V 5 bases short and J 2 bases short, with 16 bases between. Germline CDR1 and CDR2: KGHSH and LQKENI. CDR3 amino acids: CASSETGMSGNQPQHF. As DNA, the CDR3 is TGTGCCAGCTCAGAAACCGGGATGTCGGGCAATCAGCCCCAGCATTTT.

This clonotype occurred a few times. The gene calls are TRBV13 and TRBJ1-2; D uncertain. V was shortened by 1 base and J by 4 bases, with 13 bases between the two germline ends. The CDR3 covers 15 residues. Germline V lookup: CDR1 PRHDT, CDR2 FYEKMQ (reference sequence). The CDR3 bases are TGTGCCAGCAGCTTAGAGGAGTCGCCCATCTATGGCTACACCTTC. It codes for CASSLEESPIYGYTF.

Written as DNA, the CDR3 is TGTGCCAGCAGCTTAGCGGGGATCCACGAGACCCAGTACTTC. Protein sequence: CASSLAGIHETQYF. This chain links TRBV7-2 with TRBJ2-5, with unresolved D. With 0 bases removed from V and 5 bases from J, the gap between germline ends came to 10 bases. The V gene's germline CDR1 is SGHTA and CDR2 FQGNSA. The CDR3 extends over 14 amino acids.

This clonotype was detected ten times or more. The rearrangement uses TRBV5-1 and TRBJ2-1; 7 nucleotides line up with TRBD2. J gave up 4 bases and V 0 bases, and 13 bases lay outside the gene matches. In germline, CDR1 is SGHRS, CDR2 YFSETQ. CDR3 length equals 18 residues. The CDR3 bases are TGCGCCAGCAGCTTGGTAGGATTGGCGGGGGTCCCTTACAATGAGCAGTTCTTC. Encoded protein: CASSLVGLAGVPYNEQFF.

This clonotype was seen a few times. V is TRBV4-1 and J is TRBJ2-1; 8 nucleotides agree with TRBD2. CDR1 and CDR2 from the germline V gene are MGHRA and YSYEKL. The CDR3 loop spans 14 amino acids. V gave up 7 bases and J gave up 8 bases; unmatched junction bases: 10. The CDR3, as DNA: TGCGCCAGCACCGTTGGACTAGCATTCGATGAGCAGTTCTTC. This sequence encodes CASTVGLAFDEQFF.

This clonotype was seen repeatedly, ten times or more. The gene calls are TRBV4-3 and TRBJ2-2; no firm D call. V shed 2 bases and J shed 7 bases, with 17 bases lying between them. This CDR3 spans 16 amino acids. CDR1 and CDR2 from the germline V gene are LGHNA and YSLEER. The chain's CDR3 is CASSQLVGSWYGELFF. The CDR3 DNA reads as TGCGCCAGCAGCCAATTGGTGGGGTCGTGGTACGGGGAGCTGTTTTTT.

The chain carries TRBV27 and TRBJ1-1; tentatively, D is TRBD1 (5 bases). V was cut by 4 bases and J by 6 bases, with 18 bases left in between. CDR1 MNHEY and CDR2 SMNVEV come from the germline V gene (reference sequence). The CDR3 spans 15 residues. CDR3 in DNA: TGTGCCAGCAGTTCCACCCCGCGGGGGGGAGCTGAAGCTTTCTTT. It translates to CASSSTPRGGAEAFF.

In its sample, this clonotype was seen a few times. V is TRBV4-3 and J is TRBJ2-1; D may be TRBD1 (6 bases). The germline V gene has CDR1 LGHNA and CDR2 YSLEER. The CDR3 extends over 19 amino acids. V lost 0 bases and J 0 bases, leaving 18 bases between the germline ends. The CDR3 coding sequence is TGCGCCAGCAGCCAAGATCCCCCCCGGACAGTTAGCTCCTACAATGAGCAGTTCTTC. This translates into CASSQDPPRTVSSYNEQFF.

The J gene is TRBJ1-6, the V gene TRBV7-9; D remains ambiguous. V lost 3 bases, J lost 13 bases, and 13 bases lay in between. This CDR3 has 13 residues. The germline gives CDR1 SEHNR, CDR2 FQNEAQ (reference sequence). This CDR3 reads CASSFGPPGPLHF. The CDR3 DNA reads as TGTGCCAGCAGCTTCGGTCCCCCAGGCCCCCTCCACTTT.

This clonotype has ten or more counts. The chain carries TRBV5-1 and TRBJ2-3; maybe TRBD1 (6 bases). Germline V gene sequence: CDR1 SGHRS, CDR2 YFSETQ. Trimming shortened V by 2 bases and J by 10 bases, and 17 bases separated the two germline ends. This CDR3 comprises 14 residues. Here the CDR3 DNA reads TGCGCCAGCAGCTTCCGGGACAAAGCCTTGGCGCAGTATTTT. Protein product: CASSFRDKALAQYF.

Only a few counts were recorded for this clonotype. CDR3 DNA sequence: TGCGCCAGCAGCCAAGTATACGGGGACAGCTACGAGCAGTACTTC. Its translation is CASSQVYGDSYEQYF. This rearrangement joins TRBV4-3 to TRBJ2-7; 7 bases fit TRBD1. Germline loops: CDR1 LGHNA, CDR2 YSLEER. Trimming took 1 base from V and 3 from J; bases not matched to a gene: 6. The length of the CDR3 is 15 residues.

V is TRBV5-1 and J is TRBJ2-2; TRBD2 matches 7 bases. This CDR3 region has 15 residues. J was trimmed by 7 bases and V by 4 bases; bases with no gene match: 10. Looked up from germline, CDR1 is SGHRS and CDR2 is YFSETQ. CDR3 amino acids: CASSGQRGSHGELFF. CDR3 bases: TGCGCCAGCAGCGGGCAGCGGGGAAGTCACGGGGAGCTGTTTTTT.

In this sample, this clonotype turned up a few times. The rearrangement uses TRBV11-2 and TRBJ1-2; D might be TRBD1 (5 bases). The CDR3 contains 14 residues. V was shortened by 4 bases and J by 5 bases, with 14 bases between the two germline ends. The germline V gene has CDR1 SGHAT and CDR2 FQNNGV. CDR3 bases: TGTGCCAGCAGCTCCAGTTGGGGCGGGTATGGCTACACCTTC. Residues: CASSSSWGGYGYTF.

In this sample, this clonotype turned up a few times. The chain employs TRBV7-3 and TRBJ2-1; 8 bases align to TRBD1. Trimming took 0 bases from V and 9 from J; bases not matched to a gene: 13. The CDR3 covers 17 residues. The V gene's germline CDR1 is SGHTA and CDR2 FQGTGA. CDR3 loop: CASSLTSLRTGKGEQFF. The CDR3 DNA is TGTGCCAGCAGCTTAACGTCCCTGAGGACAGGGAAAGGTGAGCAGTTCTTC.

This clonotype was found a few times. The gene calls are TRBV21-1 and TRBJ2-7; the D call of TRBD1 is as the table states it, not checked on the DNA. TRBV21-1 is an annotated pseudogene. This CDR3 spans 13 amino acids. The CDR3 reads CASSSVTGGGKYV. The CDR3 DNA is TGTGCCAGCAGCTCGGTGACAGGGGGAGGGAAGTACGTC.

J is TRBJ1-6 and V is TRBV11-1; D unresolved. The germline V gene has CDR1 SGHAT and CDR2 FQDESV (reference sequence). The CDR3 is made up of 16 amino acids. Deletions cut 5 bases from V and 8 bases from J, with 19 bases between. CDR3 DNA sequence: TGTGCCAGCAGCCAGCACTCAAGTACGGCCGATTCACCCCTCCACTTT. This gives the protein CASSQHSSTADSPLHF.

The chain is built from TRBV11-2 and TRBJ1-6; D is ambiguous. CDR1 and CDR2 (germline): SGHAT, FQNNGV. Trimming removed 3 bases from V and 10 bases from J, with 13 bases in between. The length of the CDR3 is 14 residues. In nucleotides, the CDR3 is TGTGCCAGCAGCTTCCAACTGAGTCAATCACCCCTCCACTTT. Amino acids: CASSFQLSQSPLHF.

CDR3 nucleotides: TGTGCCAGCAGCTCCAGGGCAGATATCGGGCAGCCCCAGCATTTT. Its protein product is CASSSRADIGQPQHF. The chain carries TRBV12-3 or TRBV12-4 and TRBJ1-5; tentatively, D is TRBD1 (5 bases). The CDR3 is made up of 15 amino acids. Trimming shortened V by 6 bases and J by 7 bases, and 19 bases separated the two germline ends.

V usage is TRBV7-9 and J usage is TRBJ1-2; TRBD1 might be the D (6 bases). CDR3 length: 15 residues. From germline, CDR1 is SEHNR and CDR2 FQNEAQ (reference sequence). V was cut by 5 bases and J by 2 bases, with 15 bases left in between. The CDR3 sequence: CASSDRGQGNYGYTF. In nucleotides, the CDR3 is TGTGCCAGCAGCGACCGGGGGCAGGGGAACTATGGCTACACCTTC.

This clonotype was recorded once. The chain recombines TRBV4-3 with TRBJ2-4, with D possibly TRBD2 on 5 matching bases. The V gene's germline CDR1 is LGHNA and CDR2 YSLEER. V lost 2 bases to trimming and J lost 3 bases, with 14 bases between them. The CDR3 totals 16 residues. The CDR3 nucleotides are TGCGCCAGCAGCCAACGCTACGGGGTGGACAAAAACATTCAGTACTTC. It codes for CASSQRYGVDKNIQYF.

This clonotype was found a few times. V gene TRBV20-1 combines with J gene TRBJ1-4; D is perhaps TRBD1 (5 bases). This CDR3 has 14 amino acids. Trimming took 6 bases from V and 0 from J, leaving 11 bases between them. CDR1 DFQATT and CDR2 SNEGSKA come from the germline V gene (reference sequence). The CDR3 nucleotides read TGCAGTGCCCTTGACAGCTCAACTAATGAAAAACTGTTTTTT. This gives the protein CSALDSSTNEKLFF.